The clone carrying this TCR beta chain was recorded many times. Its antigen is not identified. This sample was taken from a study of regulatory T cells in long-lasting Graves disease. General study results and limits: Favored usage of TRBV28, TRBJ1-2 and TRBJ2-5 was recorded in persistent disease. Authors noted too few samples as a limitation.

Time point noted: persistent/refractory GD, antithyroid drugs over 5 years with positive TRAb. Making the TCR library involved RNA that had been extracted from PBMCs. Assembly of TCR beta libraries relied on iRepertoire HTBI primers together with Arm-PCR of CDR3 regions. In the study's own analysis: Looking across samples, the authors found about 62 TRBV and 14 TRBJ segments. TCRdb called the multiplex PCR reads again in MiXCR, with one record for every CDR3 protein. These V and J calls are TCRdb output, not the study's own analysis. The profile shows about 340,000 distinct CDR3 sequences, less than 20% of them singletons. Germline lookup yields CDR1 SGHTA and CDR2 FQGNSA. The length of the CDR3 is 14 residues. V lost 5 bases and J 4 bases, leaving 14 bases between the germline ends.

This TCR derives from a female donor with Graves disease. This sample comprised peripheral blood mononuclear cells (PBMCs), obtained when the disease was refractory, from a patient treated with antithyroid drugs. The chain uses TRBV7-2 and TRBJ1-1; TRBD1 might be the D (5 bases). This chain's CDR3 is CASSQTVSGTEAFF. For the CDR3, the DNA is TGTGCCAGCAGCCAGACAGTCAGCGGCACTGAAGCTTTCTTT.